The 11 T cell receptor beta chains given below trace back to one sample, sequenced in a study of blood T cell repertoires in COVID-19. Profiling relied on immunoSEQ multiplex PCR, and the TCRdb table lists in-frame clones only, not all of them. This table holds 150,000 to 250,000 clones, approximately 86% found once. The sequenced sample consisted of PBMCs or T cells enriched from blood (not recorded which). These receptors were obtained from a woman aged 25-40 years who had recovered from COVID-19.

The chain couples TRBV23-1 to TRBJ1-1; 8 nucleotides line up with TRBD1. TRBV23-1 is recorded as an ORF, its role being uncertain. The V segment lost 0 bases and the J segment 1 base; nucleotides outside the gene matches: 7. CDR3 length equals 17 residues. The CDR3 bases are TGCGCCAGCAGTCAATCGGACGAGGACAGGGCGAACACTGAAGCTTTCTTT. Translating it yields CASSQSDEDRANTEAFF.

The sample holds one count of this clone. The chain carries TRBV7-9 and TRBJ1-2; the D is unclear. This CDR3 comprises 14 residues. The germline CDR1 and CDR2 sequences are SEHNR and FQNEAQ (reference sequence). The V end was cut by 3 bases, the J end by 7 bases, with 15 bases between. CDR3 DNA: TGTGCCAGCAGCTTTTGGAGGGATGGCATTGGCTACACCTTC. As protein: CASSFWRDGIGYTF. Filled out from reference TRBV7-9 and TRBJ1-2, the complete variable domain reads DTGVSQNPRHKITKRGQNVTFRCDPISEHNRLYWYRQTLGQGPEFLTYFQNEAQLEKSRLLSDRFSAERPKGSFSTLEIQRTEQGDSAMYLCASSFWRDGIGYTFGSGTRLTVV.

The CDR3 is CASSPPAQKEKLFF. In DNA, the CDR3 is TGTGCCAGCAGTCCTCCGGCACAGAAGGAAAAACTGTTTTTT. V gene TRBV7-3 combines with J gene TRBJ1-4; no reliable D call. This CDR3 is 14 amino acids long. Trimming shortened V by 6 bases and J by 8 bases, and 16 bases separated the two germline ends. Germline V gene data show CDR1 as SGHTA and CDR2 as FQGTGA.

The chain has TRBV9 and TRBJ2-5, with D unresolved. The germline V gene has CDR1 SGDLS and CDR2 YYNGEE. V was shortened by 0 bases and J by 5 bases, with 14 bases between the two germline ends. This CDR3 region has 15 residues. This CDR3 is CASSVAQAAWETQYF. The CDR3 region has the DNA TGTGCCAGCAGCGTAGCGCAGGCCGCTTGGGAGACCCAGTACTTC. Based on the CDR3 plus reference TRBV9 and TRBJ2-5, the full variable domain is DSGVTQTPKHLITATGQRVTLRCSPRSGDLSVYWYQQSLDQGLQFLIQYYNGEERAKGNILERFSAQQFPDLHSELNLSSLELGDSALYFCASSVAQAAWETQYFGPGTRLLVL.

The J gene is TRBJ1-1, the V gene TRBV4-3; tentatively, D is TRBD1 (5 bases). Germline V gene data show CDR1 as LGHNA and CDR2 as YSLEER. This CDR3 has 13 residues. V was clipped by 1 base and J by 7 bases, with 10 bases between them. The CDR3 DNA reads as TGCGCCAGCAGCCAAGCTCAGGGAGGTGAAGCTTTCTTT. It is translated as CASSQAQGGEAFF.

The chain has TRBV5-4 and TRBJ2-3; weak D call: TRBD1 (5 bases). This CDR3 is 14 amino acids long. Per germline, CDR1 SGHNT and CDR2 YYREEE (reference sequence). Between the trimmed V and J ends, which lost 4 bases and 4 bases, there was a span of 13 bases. The CDR3 bases are TGTGCCAGCAGCGCCGACAGATATGCAGATACGCAGTATTTT. Encoded protein: CASSADRYADTQYF.

The V gene is TRBV30, the J gene TRBJ2-2; 12 bases line up with TRBD2. The V gene end was trimmed by 7 bases and the J gene end by 2 bases; junction bases not matched to a gene: 8. Germline-derived CDR1 and CDR2 are GTSNPN and SVGIG (reference sequence). This CDR3 comprises 16 residues. The CDR3 bases are TGTGCCTCCCCCGGGACTAGCGGGCCAAACACCGGGGAGCTGTTTTTT. Protein sequence: CASPGTSGPNTGELFF.

This clone was recorded once. This sequence joins TRBV7-8 and TRBJ2-1, with a weak D call TRBD2 (5 bases). This CDR3 contains 16 residues. The V and J ends lost 5 bases and 0 bases respectively, with 14 bases between them. Germline V gene lookup returns CDR1 SGHVS and CDR2 FQNEAQ. CDR3 bases: TGTGCCAGCAGCCCCCTAGCAAGGAGCTCCTACAATGAGCAGTTCTTC. Translated: CASSPLARSSYNEQFF.

This sequence joins TRBV5-1 and TRBJ2-1; 11 bases are a match to TRBD1. Per germline, CDR1 SGHRS and CDR2 YFSETQ. V trimming: 3 bases; J trimming: 14 bases; junction bases outside the gene matches: 4. CDR3 length: 12 amino acids. In nucleotides, the CDR3 is TGCGCCAGCAGCTGGACAGGGGGCGAGGAGTTCTTC. Translated: CASSWTGGEEFF.

The chain has TRBV27 and TRBJ1-6; D gene ambiguous. CDR1 and CDR2 (germline): MNHEY, SMNVEV (reference sequence). The V end lost 0 bases, the J end lost 6 bases, and 15 bases lay between the germline ends. CDR3 length: 17 residues. This CDR3 reads CASSLSRIPTGNSPLHF. The CDR3 bases are TGTGCCAGCAGTTTATCTCGAATTCCAACGGGTAATTCACCCCTCCACTTT.

V usage is TRBV14 and J usage is TRBJ1-2; D is ambiguous. The CDR3 spans 14 residues. In germline, CDR1 is SGHDN, CDR2 FVKESK. The V end was cut by 2 bases, the J end by 7 bases, with 14 bases between. The CDR3 reads CASSQNLGRAGYTF. Here the CDR3 DNA reads TGTGCCAGCAGCCAAAATCTCGGGAGGGCTGGCTACACCTTC.